A selection of T cell receptor gamma chains follows, all from one sample in a study of Vδ1+ human thymocytes. TCRdb repeated clone calling on the multiplex PCR reads with CATT. The sample has approximately 11,000 gamma-chain clones; 43% are singletons. Material for sequencing was Vdelta1+ gamma-delta thymocytes from the thymus. These receptors came from a boy younger than two who had congenital heart surgery. Both conserved end residues are part of each CDR3. The order of the fields is clone size, CDR3 length, V gene, J gene, CDR3 protein, CDR3 DNA. A clone size is listed for some rows: how often the clone was seen (once, few, many), or a class if it is expanded.

NA	14	TRGV9	TRGJ1/TRGJ2	CALWEVDFDYKKLF	TGTGCCTTGTGGGAGGTGGATTTTGATTATAAGAAACTCTTT
few	12	TRGV8	TRGJ1/TRGJ2	CATWLGYYKKLF	TGTGCCACCTGGTTGGGTTATTATAAGAAACTCTTT
few	11	TRGV9	TRGJ1/TRGJ2	CALFGRGKKLF	TGTGCCTTGTTTGGTCGGGGAAAGAAACTCTTT
NA	16	TRGV9	TRGJP	CALWERQELGKKIKVF	TGTGCCTTGTGGGAGAGGCAAGAGTTGGGCAAAAAAATCAAGGTATTT
NA	14	TRGV4	TRGJ1/TRGJ2	CATWDALNYYKKLF	TGTGCCACCTGGGATGCCTTGAATTATTATAAGAAACTCTTT
few	13	TRGV3	TRGJP2	CATWGSSDWIKTF	TGTGCCACCTGGGGAAGTAGTGATTGGATCAAGACGTTT
NA	13	TRGV4	TRGJ1/TRGJ2	CATWDGVGYKKLF	TGTGCCACCTGGGATGGGGTGGGTTATAAGAAACTCTTT
few	12	TRGV5	TRGJ1/TRGJ2	CATWDRPRKKLF	TGTGCCACCTGGGACAGGCCGAGGAAGAAACTCTTT
few	12	TRGV9	TRGJ1/TRGJ2	CALWEDHYKKLF	TGTGCCTTGTGGGAGGACCATTATAAGAAACTCTTT
NA	11	TRGV4	TRGJ1/TRGJ2	CATLDCHKKLF	TGTGCCACCTTGGATTGCCATAAGAAACTCTTT
NA	13	TRGV3	TRGJ1/TRGJ2	CATWDRPRYKKLF	TGTGCCACCTGGGACAGGCCGAGGTATAAGAAACTCTTT
few	14	TRGV3	TRGJ1/TRGJ2	CATWDMPRYYEKLF	TGTGCCACCTGGGACATGCCCCGGTATTATGAGAAACTCTTT
NA	14	TRGV3	TRGJ1/TRGJ2	CATWDGLNYYKKLF	TGTGCCACCTGGGACGGTCTGAATTATTATAAGAAACTCTTT
few	13	TRGV9	TRGJ1/TRGJ2	CALWEVFRDKKLF	TGTGCCTTGTGGGAGGTTTTCAGGGATAAGAAACTCTTT
few	13	TRGV9	TRGJ1/TRGJ2	CALWEVRAYKKLF	TGTGCCTTGTGGGAGGTGCGGGCTTATAAGAAACTCTTT
NA	15	TRGV5	TRGJ1/TRGJ2	CATWDSAWGYYKKLF	TGTGCCACCTGGGACAGTGCCTGGGGATATTATAAGAAACTCTTT
few	14	TRGV9	TRGJP	CALWKELGKKIKVF	TGTGCCTTGTGGAAAGAGTTGGGCAAAAAAATCAAGGTATTT
NA	12	TRGV9	TRGJ1/TRGJ2	CALWEAPPKKLF	TGTGCCTTGTGGGAGGCACCTCCTAAGAAACTCTTT
few	12	TRGV9	TRGJ1/TRGJ2	CALAVDYYKKLF	TGTGCCTTGGCGGTGGATTATTATAAGAAACTCTTT
NA	12	TRGV9	TRGJP1	CALWEKGWFKIF	TGTGCCTTGTGGGAGAAAGGGTGGTTCAAGATATTT
few	14	TRGV8	TRGJP2	CATWDRGSDWIKTF	TGTGCCACCTGGGATAGAGGGAGTGATTGGATCAAGACGTTT
few	11	TRGV9	TRGJ1/TRGJ2	CALWEANKKLF	TGTGCCTTGTGGGAGGCAAATAAGAAACTCTTT
few	12	TRGV5	TRGJ1/TRGJ2	CATWDSPGGKLF	TGTGCCACCTGGGACAGCCCTGGGGGGAAACTCTTT
NA	14	TRGV4	TRGJ1/TRGJ2	CATWDGTFLSGKLF	TGTGCCACCTGGGATGGTACCTTCCTAAGTGGGAAACTCTTT
NA	11	TRGV5	TRGJ1/TRGJ2	CATWGTGEKLF	TGTGCCACCTGGGGAACGGGGGAGAAACTATTT
few	9	TRGV9	TRGJ1/TRGJ2	CALLFKKLF	TGTGCCTTATTATTTAAGAAACTCTTT
few	13	TRGV5	TRGJ1/TRGJ2	CATWGLNYYKKLF	TGTGCCACCTGGGGCCTGAATTATTATAAGAAACTCTTT
few	15	TRGV9	TRGJP1	CALWEFRRTGWFKIF	TGTGCCTTGTGGGAGTTCCGCCGCACTGGTTGGTTCAAGATATTT
NA	12	TRGV9	TRGJ1/TRGJ2	CALWEVGSEKLF	TGTGCCTTGTGGGAGGTCGGGTCGGAGAAACTCTTC
few	14	TRGV9	TRGJ1/TRGJ2	CALWERYHYYKKLF	TGTGCCTTGTGGGAGAGATACCATTATTATAAGAAACTCTTT
NA	11	TRGV2	TRGJ1/TRGJ2	CATWDGQKKLF	TGTGCCACCTGGGACGGGCAAAAGAAACTCTTT
few	12	TRGV3	TRGJ1/TRGJ2	CATWGRVYKKLF	TGTGCCACCTGGGGACGCGTTTATAAGAAACTCTTT
NA	13	TRGV4	TRGJ1/TRGJ2	CATWDGNYYKKLF	TGTGCCACCTGGGATGGCAATTATTATAAGAAACTCTTT
NA	17	TRGV9	TRGJP	CALWEVQGELGKKIKVF	TGTGCCTTGTGGGAGGTGCAGGGAGAGTTGGGCAAAAAAATCAAGGTATTT
NA	15	TRGV9	TRGJ1/TRGJ2	CALWEAGYGYYKKLF	TGTGCCTTGTGGGAGGCTGGTTACGGGTATTATAAGAAACTCTTT
few	13	TRGV4	TRGJ1/TRGJ2	CATWDGLGYKKLF	TGTGCCACCTGGGATGGGCTTGGGTATAAGAAACTCTTT
NA	14	TRGV4	TRGJ1/TRGJ2	CATWDAPSYYKKLF	TGTGCCACCTGGGATGCGCCCTCTTATTATAAGAAACTCTTT
NA	12	TRGV8	TRGJP2	CATWDSDWIKTF	TGTGCCACCTGGGATAGTGATTGGATCAAGACGTTT
large	12	TRGV9	TRGJ1/TRGJ2	CALWEGYYKKLF	TGTGCCTTGTGGGAGGGTTATTATAAGAAACTCTTT
few	13	TRGV9	TRGJP2	CALWEAFDWIKTF	TGTGCCTTGTGGGAGGCCTTTGATTGGATCAAGACGTTT
few	13	TRGV8	TRGJ1/TRGJ2	CATWVGNYYKKLF	TGTGCCACCTGGGTTGGTAACTATTATAAGAAACTCTTT
few	15	TRGV9	TRGJ1/TRGJ2	CALWEVHGEQIKKLF	TGTGCCTTGTGGGAGGTCCATGGCGAACAGATTAAGAAACTCTTT
few	11	TRGV5	TRGJ1/TRGJ2	CATWDRIKKLF	TGTGCCACCTGGGACCGAATTAAGAAACTCTTT
few	13	TRGV9	TRGJ1/TRGJ2	CALWEVRRYKKLF	TGTGCCTTGTGGGAGGTGCGGCGGTATAAGAAACTCTTT
NA	13	TRGV9	TRGJ1/TRGJ2	CALWEVVYYKKLF	TGTGCCTTGTGGGAGGTTGTTTATTATAAGAAACTCTTT
NA	11	TRGV9	TRGJ1/TRGJ2	CALWEVWRKLF	TGTGCCTTGTGGGAGGTGTGGAGGAAACTCTTT
few	14	TRGV4	TRGJ1/TRGJ2	CATWDLVSYYKKLF	TGTGCCACCTGGGATCTAGTCTCTTATTATAAGAAACTCTTT
few	14	TRGV8	TRGJ1/TRGJ2	CATWDRPGHYKKLF	TGTGCCACCTGGGATAGGCCGGGGCATTATAAGAAACTCTTT
few	14	TRGV4	TRGJ1/TRGJ2	CATWDRGNYYKKLF	TGTGCCACCTGGGATAGAGGGAATTATTATAAGAAACTCTTT
NA	15	TRGV9	TRGJ1/TRGJ2	CALWEVPRNYYKKLF	TGTGCCTTGTGGGAGGTCCCGAGGAATTATTATAAGAAACTCTTT